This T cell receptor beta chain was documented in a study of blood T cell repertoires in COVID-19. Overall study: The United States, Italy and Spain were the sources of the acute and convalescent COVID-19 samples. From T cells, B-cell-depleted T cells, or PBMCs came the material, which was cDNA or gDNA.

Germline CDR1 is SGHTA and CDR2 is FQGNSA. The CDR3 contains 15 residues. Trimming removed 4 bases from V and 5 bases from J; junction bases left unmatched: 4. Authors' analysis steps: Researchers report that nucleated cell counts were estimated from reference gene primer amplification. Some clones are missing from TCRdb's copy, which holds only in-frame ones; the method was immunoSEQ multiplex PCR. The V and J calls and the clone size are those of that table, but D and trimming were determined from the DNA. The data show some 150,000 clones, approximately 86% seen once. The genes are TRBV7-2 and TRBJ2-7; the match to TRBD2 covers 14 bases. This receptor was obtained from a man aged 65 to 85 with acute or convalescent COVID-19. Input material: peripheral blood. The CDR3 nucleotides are TGTGCCAGCAGCTCCCTGGGACTAGCGGGAGACGAGCAGTACTTC. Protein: CASSSLGLAGDEQYF.